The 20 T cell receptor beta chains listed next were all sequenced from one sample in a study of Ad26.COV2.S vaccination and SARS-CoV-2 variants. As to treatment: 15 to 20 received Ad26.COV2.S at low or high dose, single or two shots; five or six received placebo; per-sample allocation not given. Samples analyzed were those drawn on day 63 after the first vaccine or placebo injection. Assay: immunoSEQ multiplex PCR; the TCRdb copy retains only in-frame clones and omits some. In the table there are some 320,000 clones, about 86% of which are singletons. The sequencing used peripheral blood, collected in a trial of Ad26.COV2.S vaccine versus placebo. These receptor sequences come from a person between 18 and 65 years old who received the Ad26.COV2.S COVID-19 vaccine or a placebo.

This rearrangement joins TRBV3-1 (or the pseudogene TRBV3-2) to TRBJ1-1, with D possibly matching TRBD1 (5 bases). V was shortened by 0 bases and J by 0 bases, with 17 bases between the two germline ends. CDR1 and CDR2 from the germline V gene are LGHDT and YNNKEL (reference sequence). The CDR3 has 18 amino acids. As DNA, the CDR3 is TGTGCCAGCAGCCAAGATCAAAGGTGCGACAGAATGAACACTGAAGCTTTCTTT. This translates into CASSQDQRCDRMNTEAFF.

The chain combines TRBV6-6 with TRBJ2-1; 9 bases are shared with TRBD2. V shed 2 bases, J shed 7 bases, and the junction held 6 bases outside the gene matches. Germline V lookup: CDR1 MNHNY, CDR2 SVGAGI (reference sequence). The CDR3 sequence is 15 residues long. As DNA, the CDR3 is TGTGCCAGCAGTTACGGCGGGGGGGCCTTAAATGAGCAGTTCTTC. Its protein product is CASSYGGGALNEQFF.

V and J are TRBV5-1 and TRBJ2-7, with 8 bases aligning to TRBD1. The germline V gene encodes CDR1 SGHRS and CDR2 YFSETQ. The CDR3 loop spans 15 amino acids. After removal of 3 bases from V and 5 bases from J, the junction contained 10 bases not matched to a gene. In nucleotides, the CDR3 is TGCGCCAGCAGCTGGGGGACAGGTGGAGGCAACGAGCAGTACTTC. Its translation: CASSWGTGGGNEQYF.

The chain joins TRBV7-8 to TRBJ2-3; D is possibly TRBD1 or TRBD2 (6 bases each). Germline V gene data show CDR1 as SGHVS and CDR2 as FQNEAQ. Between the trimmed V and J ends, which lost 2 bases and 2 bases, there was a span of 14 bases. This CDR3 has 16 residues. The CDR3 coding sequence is TGTGCCAGCAGCTTACATCCAGGGGAGGTCACAGATACGCAGTATTTT. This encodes CASSLHPGEVTDTQYF.

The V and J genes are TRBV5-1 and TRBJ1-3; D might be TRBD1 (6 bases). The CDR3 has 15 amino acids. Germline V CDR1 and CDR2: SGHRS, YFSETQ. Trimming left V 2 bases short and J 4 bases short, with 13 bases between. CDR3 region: CASSFQQGGGNTIYF. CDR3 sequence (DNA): TGCGCCAGCAGCTTTCAACAGGGTGGAGGAAACACCATATATTTT.

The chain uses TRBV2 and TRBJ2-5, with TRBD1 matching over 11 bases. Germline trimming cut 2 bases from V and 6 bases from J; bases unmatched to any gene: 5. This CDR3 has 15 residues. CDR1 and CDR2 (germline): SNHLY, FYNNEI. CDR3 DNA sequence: TGTGCCAGCAGTGAAAGTGGGGACAGGGGGAAGACCCAGTACTTC. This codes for CASSESGDRGKTQYF. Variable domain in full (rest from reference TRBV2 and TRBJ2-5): EPEVTQTPSHQVTQMGQEVILRCVPISNHLYFYWYRQILGQKVEFLVSFYNNEISEKSEIFDDQFSVERPDGSNFTLKIRSTKLEDSAMYFCASSESGDRGKTQYFGPGTRLLVL.

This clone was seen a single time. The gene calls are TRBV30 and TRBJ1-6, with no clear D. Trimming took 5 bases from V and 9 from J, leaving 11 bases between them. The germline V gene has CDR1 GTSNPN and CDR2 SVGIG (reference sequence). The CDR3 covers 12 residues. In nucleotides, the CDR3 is TGTGCCTGGTGGCGGTCAGGTTCACCCCTCCACTTT. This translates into CAWWRSGSPLHF.

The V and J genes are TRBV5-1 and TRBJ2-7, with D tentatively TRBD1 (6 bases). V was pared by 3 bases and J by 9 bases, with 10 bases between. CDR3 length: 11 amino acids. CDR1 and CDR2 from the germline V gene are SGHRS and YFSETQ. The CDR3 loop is CASSSGTRQYF. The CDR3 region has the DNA TGCGCCAGCAGCTCCGGGACAAGGCAGTACTTC.

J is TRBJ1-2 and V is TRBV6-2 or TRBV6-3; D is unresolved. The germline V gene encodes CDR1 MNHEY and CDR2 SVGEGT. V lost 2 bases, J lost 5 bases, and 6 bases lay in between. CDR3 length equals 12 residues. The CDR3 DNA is TGTGCCAGCAGTTACGCGACATATGGCTACACCTTC. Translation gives CASSYATYGYTF.

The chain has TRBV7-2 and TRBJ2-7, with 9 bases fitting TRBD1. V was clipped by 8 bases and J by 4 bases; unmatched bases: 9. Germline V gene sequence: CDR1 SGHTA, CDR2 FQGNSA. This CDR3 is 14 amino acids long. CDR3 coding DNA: TGTGCCAGCTGCCTGGGGACAGGGTTGTACGAGCAGTACTTC. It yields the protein CASCLGTGLYEQYF.

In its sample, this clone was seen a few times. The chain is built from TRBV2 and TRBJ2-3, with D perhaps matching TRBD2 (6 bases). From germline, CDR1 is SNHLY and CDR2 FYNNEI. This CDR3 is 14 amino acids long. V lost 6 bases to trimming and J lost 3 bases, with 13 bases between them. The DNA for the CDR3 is TGTGCCAGCAGAGGGGACTCGCGTACAGATACGCAGTATTTT. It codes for CASRGDSRTDTQYF.

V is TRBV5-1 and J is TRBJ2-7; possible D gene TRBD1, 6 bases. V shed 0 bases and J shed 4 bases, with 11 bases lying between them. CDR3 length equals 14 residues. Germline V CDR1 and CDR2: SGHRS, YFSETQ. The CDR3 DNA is TGCGCCAGCAGCTTGGAGGGCAGGGGTTACGAGCAGTACTTC. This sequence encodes CASSLEGRGYEQYF. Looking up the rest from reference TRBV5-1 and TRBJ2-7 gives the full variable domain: KAGVTQTPRYLIKTRGQQVTLSCSPISGHRSVSWYQQTPGQGLQFLFEYFSETQRNKGNFPGRFSGRQFSNSRSEMNVSTLELGDSALYLCASSLEGRGYEQYFGPGTRLTVT.

CDR3 coding DNA: TGTGCCAGCTCACCACCCGGGCACCGCAGGACCGATGGCTACACCTTC. It translates to CASSPPGHRRTDGYTF. This chain joins TRBV18 and TRBJ1-2, with no clear D. CDR1 KGHSH and CDR2 LQKENI come from the germline V gene. This CDR3 region has 16 residues. The germline V and J ends were trimmed by 0 bases and 6 bases, with 17 bases remaining between them.

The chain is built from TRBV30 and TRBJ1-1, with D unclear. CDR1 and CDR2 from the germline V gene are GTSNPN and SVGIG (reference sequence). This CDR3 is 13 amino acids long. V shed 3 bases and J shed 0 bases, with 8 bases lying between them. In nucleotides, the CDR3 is TGTGCCTGGAGGTCTAGAATGAACACTGAAGCTTTCTTT. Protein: CAWRSRMNTEAFF. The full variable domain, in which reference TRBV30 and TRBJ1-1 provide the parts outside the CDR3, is SQTIHQWPATLVQPVGSPLSLECTVEGTSNPNLYWYRQAAGRGLQLLFYSVGIGQISSEVPQNLSASRPQDRQFILSSKKLLLSDSGFYLCAWRSRMNTEAFFGQGTRLTVV.

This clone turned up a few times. In nucleotides, the CDR3 is TGTGCCAGTAGTACCTCCAGGGGAGGGTACGAGCAGTACTTC. It translates to CASSTSRGGYEQYF. V is TRBV19 and J is TRBJ2-7, with D possibly TRBD2 on 7 matching bases. CDR1 and CDR2 (germline): LNHDA, SQIVND (reference sequence). CDR3 size: 14 residues. V gave up 4 bases and J gave up 4 bases, with 14 bases separating them. Combining the CDR3 with reference TRBV19 and TRBJ2-7 gives the whole variable domain DGGITQSPKYLFRKEGQNVTLSCEQNLNHDAMYWYRQDPGQGLRLIYYSQIVNDFQKGDIAEGYSVSREKKESFPLTVTSAQKNPTAFYLCASSTSRGGYEQYFGPGTRLTVT.

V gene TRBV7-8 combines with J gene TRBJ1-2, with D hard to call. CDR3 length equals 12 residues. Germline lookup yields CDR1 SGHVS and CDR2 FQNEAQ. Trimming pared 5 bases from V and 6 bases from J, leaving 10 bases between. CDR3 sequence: CASSLSSHGYTF. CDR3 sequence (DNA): TGTGCCAGCAGCCTATCCTCCCATGGCTACACCTTC.

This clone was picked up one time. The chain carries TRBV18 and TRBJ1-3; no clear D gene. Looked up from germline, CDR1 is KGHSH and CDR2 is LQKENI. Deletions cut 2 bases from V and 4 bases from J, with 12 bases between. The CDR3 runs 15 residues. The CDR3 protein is CASSPSLAQGNTIYF. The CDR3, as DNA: TGTGCCAGCTCACCATCACTCGCGCAGGGAAACACCATATATTTT. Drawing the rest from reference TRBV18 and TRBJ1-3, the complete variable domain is NAGVMQNPRHLVRRRGQEARLRCSPMKGHSHVYWYRQLPEEGLKFMVYLQKENIIDESGMPKERFSAEFPKEGPSILRIQQVVRGDSAAYFCASSPSLAQGNTIYFGEGSWLTVV.

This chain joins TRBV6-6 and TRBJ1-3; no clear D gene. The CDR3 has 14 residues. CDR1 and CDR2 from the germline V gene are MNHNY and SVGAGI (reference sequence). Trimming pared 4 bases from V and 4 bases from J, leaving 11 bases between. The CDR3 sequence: CASSSGISGNTIYF. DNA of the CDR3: TGTGCCAGCAGTTCCGGTATAAGCGGAAACACCATATATTTT.

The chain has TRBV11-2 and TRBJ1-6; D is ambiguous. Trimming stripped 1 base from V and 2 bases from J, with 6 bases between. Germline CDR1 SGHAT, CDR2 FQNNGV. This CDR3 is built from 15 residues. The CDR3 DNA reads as TGTGCCAGCAGCTTAGGGGGAGCCTATAATTCACCCCTCCACTTT. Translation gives CASSLGGAYNSPLHF.

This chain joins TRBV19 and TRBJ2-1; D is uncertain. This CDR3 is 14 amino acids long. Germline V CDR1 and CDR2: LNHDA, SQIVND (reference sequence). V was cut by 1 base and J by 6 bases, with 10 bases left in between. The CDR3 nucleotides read TGTGCCAGTAGTATAGCGGCAGCGATCAATGAGCAGTTCTTC. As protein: CASSIAAAINEQFF.